A selection of T cell receptor beta chains follows, all from one sample in a study of shared clonotypes between healthy human individuals. Repertoires were generated with immunoSEQ multiplex PCR, while TCRdb's copy carries only in-frame clones and drops some. There are about 500,000 clones in the sample; over 60% occur only once, and around 13% lies in the top ten. Material for sequencing was PBMCs. Receptors were obtained from a woman aged 40 to 55 in good health. Some clones in this sample may be carry-over from other donors' samples. Both conserved end residues are part of each CDR3. The D gene is left open where the match is weak. Not every row has a clone size; where given, it reads once, few, many or a size class.

clone size: NA; V gene: TRBV6-1; J gene: TRBJ2-1; D gene: TRBD2; CDR3 DNA: TGTGCCAGCAGCGAGGGGTTAACTAGCGAACTCTTC; CDR3 protein: CASSEGLTSELF
clone size: once; V gene: TRBV7-2; J gene: TRBJ1-4; D gene: NA; CDR3 DNA: TGTGCCAGCAGCTTAGACAGAAATAATGAAAAACTGTTTTTT; CDR3 protein: CASSLDRNNEKLFF
clone size: NA; V gene: TRBV7-9; J gene: TRBJ2-1; D gene: TRBD1; CDR3 DNA: TGTGCCAGCAGCCACAGAAGGGGGCAGGGCAGCTCCTACAATGAGCAGTTCTTC; CDR3 protein: CASSHRRGQGSSYNEQFF
clone size: NA; V gene: TRBV10-3; J gene: TRBJ2-7; D gene: NA; CDR3 DNA: TGTGCCATCAGTGAGGCGACTCCGGGGGAGCAGTACTTC; CDR3 protein: CAISEATPGEQYF
clone size: NA; V gene: TRBV7-9; J gene: TRBJ2-7; D gene: TRBD1; CDR3 DNA: TGTGCCAGCAGCTTACCCCCTGTACAGGGGCCACACTACGAGCAGTACTTC; CDR3 protein: CASSLPPVQGPHYEQYF
clone size: NA; V gene: TRBV5-1; J gene: TRBJ1-1; D gene: NA; CDR3 DNA: TGCGCCAGCAGCTTGGAATTGATGAACACTGAAGCTTTCTTT; CDR3 protein: CASSLELMNTEAFF
clone size: NA; V gene: TRBV30; J gene: TRBJ2-2; D gene: NA; CDR3 DNA: TGTGCCTGGAGTGGCTTGAGGACCGGGGAGCTGTTTTTT; CDR3 protein: CAWSGLRTGELFF
clone size: NA; V gene: TRBV9; J gene: TRBJ2-1; D gene: NA; CDR3 DNA: TGTGCCAGCAGCCAACAGGACAATGAGCAGTTCTTC; CDR3 protein: CASSQQDNEQFF
clone size: few; V gene: TRBV11-2; J gene: TRBJ1-2; D gene: NA; CDR3 DNA: TGTGCCAGCAGCCCAGACACGAACTATGGCTACACCTTC; CDR3 protein: CASSPDTNYGYTF
clone size: few; V gene: TRBV6-1; J gene: TRBJ1-2; D gene: NA; CDR3 DNA: TGTGCCAGCAGTGAAGCGGGCGGTTTGGGTGGCTACACCTTC; CDR3 protein: CASSEAGGLGGYTF
clone size: NA; V gene: TRBV7-9; J gene: TRBJ1-2; D gene: NA; CDR3 DNA: TGTGCCAGCGGGAGGGAATATGGCTACACCTTC; CDR3 protein: CASGREYGYTF
clone size: NA; V gene: TRBV5-1; J gene: TRBJ2-7; D gene: TRBD1; CDR3 DNA: TGCGCCAGCAGCTTCCCAGGGGGCAACTCCTACGAGCAGTACTTC; CDR3 protein: CASSFPGGNSYEQYF
clone size: NA; V gene: TRBV29-1; J gene: TRBJ2-1; D gene: TRBD2; CDR3 DNA: TGCAGCGTTGACCCATTGGGACTAGCGGGAGACGAGCAGTTCTTC; CDR3 protein: CSVDPLGLAGDEQFF
clone size: NA; V gene: TRBV28; J gene: TRBJ1-2; D gene: NA; CDR3 DNA: TGTGCCAGCAGTTTACTATTCGACAGATTCGTCTATGGCTACACCTTC; CDR3 protein: CASSLLFDRFVYGYTF
clone size: NA; V gene: TRBV6-6; J gene: TRBJ2-5; D gene: TRBD1; CDR3 DNA: TGTGCCAGCAGTGTGGGGACAGGGCAAGAGACCCAGTACTTC; CDR3 protein: CASSVGTGQETQYF
clone size: NA; V gene: TRBV30; J gene: TRBJ1-6; D gene: NA; CDR3 DNA: TGTGCCTGGAGTAAAAGGGACACAGATTCACCCCTCCACTTT; CDR3 protein: CAWSKRDTDSPLHF
clone size: NA; V gene: TRBV28; J gene: TRBJ1-1; D gene: NA; CDR3 DNA: TGTGCCAGCAGTCCGGTACCGGGACACGGTGAATACATGAACACTGAAGCTTTCTTT; CDR3 protein: CASSPVPGHGEYMNTEAFF
clone size: NA; V gene: TRBV28; J gene: TRBJ2-7; D gene: TRBD2; CDR3 DNA: TGTGCCAGCAGCTCGACTAGCGGGAGGGCCCGGCAGTACTTC; CDR3 protein: CASSSTSGRARQYF
clone size: NA; V gene: TRBV27; J gene: TRBJ2-7; D gene: NA; CDR3 DNA: TGTGCCAGCAGTTTCCGCCCCCGGGCCGAGCAGTACTTC; CDR3 protein: CASSFRPRAEQYF
clone size: few; V gene: TRBV5-1; J gene: TRBJ1-3; D gene: NA; CDR3 DNA: TGCGCCAGCAGCTTGGAGGCAGAGCAAAACACCATATATTTT; CDR3 protein: CASSLEAEQNTIYF
clone size: NA; V gene: TRBV5-6; J gene: TRBJ2-1; D gene: TRBD2; CDR3 DNA: TGTGCCAGCAGAACTAGCGGGAGGGTCGGCAATGAGCAGTTCTTC; CDR3 protein: CASRTSGRVGNEQFF
clone size: NA; V gene: TRBV18; J gene: TRBJ2-3; D gene: TRBD2; CDR3 DNA: TGTGCCAGCTCATCAAAGACTAGCGCTACAAACACAGATACGCAGTATTTT; CDR3 protein: CASSSKTSATNTDTQYF
clone size: NA; V gene: TRBV4-2; J gene: TRBJ1-2; D gene: TRBD1; CDR3 DNA: TGTGCCAGCGCGCGCGGACAGGGCTTCTATGGCTACACCTTC; CDR3 protein: CASARGQGFYGYTF
clone size: NA; V gene: TRBV6-5; J gene: TRBJ2-2; D gene: NA; CDR3 DNA: TGTGCCAGCAGTTACGCGGCCGGGGAGCTGTTTTTT; CDR3 protein: CASSYAAGELFF
clone size: NA; V gene: TRBV5-1; J gene: TRBJ2-1; D gene: TRBD2; CDR3 DNA: TGCGCCAGCAGCTTGAGTCCAAGCGGGAGGGGCAATGAGCAGTTCTTC; CDR3 protein: CASSLSPSGRGNEQFF
clone size: NA; V gene: TRBV7-2; J gene: TRBJ2-2; D gene: TRBD2; CDR3 DNA: TGTGCCAGCAGCTCAACGGGACTAGGCATCCCCGGGGAGCTGTTTTTT; CDR3 protein: CASSSTGLGIPGELFF
clone size: NA; V gene: TRBV5-1; J gene: TRBJ2-1; D gene: TRBD2; CDR3 DNA: TGCGCCAGCAGCGTGGTAGCGGGAGTAGGTGAGCAGTTCTTC; CDR3 protein: CASSVVAGVGEQFF
clone size: NA; V gene: TRBV18; J gene: TRBJ2-5; D gene: NA; CDR3 DNA: TGTGCCAGCTCACCAGAAATACAGTCCCAAGAGACCCAGTACTTC; CDR3 protein: CASSPEIQSQETQYF
clone size: NA; V gene: TRBV9; J gene: TRBJ2-7; D gene: TRBD1; CDR3 DNA: TGTGCCAGCAGCAATCTTGGGGACAGCTACTACGAGCAGTACTTC; CDR3 protein: CASSNLGDSYYEQYF
clone size: NA; V gene: TRBV28; J gene: TRBJ2-5; D gene: TRBD1; CDR3 DNA: TGTGCCAGCAGCTCCTTTCAGGGGGCAGAAGAGACCCAGTACTTC; CDR3 protein: CASSSFQGAEETQYF
clone size: NA; V gene: TRBV6-5; J gene: TRBJ2-7; D gene: TRBD1; CDR3 DNA: TGTGCCAGCAGAGTAGATGGGACAGTCTCCTACGAGCAGTACTTC; CDR3 protein: CASRVDGTVSYEQYF
clone size: NA; V gene: TRBV5-1; J gene: TRBJ2-7; D gene: TRBD2; CDR3 DNA: TGCGCCAGCAGCCGTGGTACTAGCGGGAGGGACGACTACGAGCAGTACTTC; CDR3 protein: CASSRGTSGRDDYEQYF
clone size: NA; V gene: TRBV6-5; J gene: TRBJ2-5; D gene: NA; CDR3 DNA: TGTGCCAGCACGGGTCAAGAGACCCAGTACTTC; CDR3 protein: CASTGQETQYF
clone size: NA; V gene: TRBV6-6; J gene: TRBJ1-4; D gene: NA; CDR3 DNA: TGTGCCAGCAGTTACCTCCAGGGCATCACTAATGAAAAACTGTTTTTT; CDR3 protein: CASSYLQGITNEKLFF
clone size: NA; V gene: TRBV5-6; J gene: TRBJ2-5; D gene: TRBD1; CDR3 DNA: TGTGCCAGCAGCAACCGGGACAGGGGACAGACCCAGTACTTC; CDR3 protein: CASSNRDRGQTQYF
clone size: NA; V gene: TRBV5-1; J gene: TRBJ2-3; D gene: NA; CDR3 DNA: TGCGCCAGCAGCCCAAGCGGGGGGACAGGAGATACGCAGTATTTT; CDR3 protein: CASSPSGGTGDTQYF
clone size: NA; V gene: TRBV7-9; J gene: TRBJ2-3; D gene: NA; CDR3 DNA: TGTGCCAGCAGCATTCAGACAGGCACAGATACGCAGTATTTT; CDR3 protein: CASSIQTGTDTQYF
clone size: NA; V gene: TRBV28; J gene: TRBJ2-7; D gene: TRBD2; CDR3 DNA: TGTGCCAGCAGTCCCCCGGTACTAGCGGGAGAAGGCGAGCAGTACTTC; CDR3 protein: CASSPPVLAGEGEQYF
clone size: NA; V gene: TRBV28; J gene: TRBJ2-7; D gene: NA; CDR3 DNA: TGTGCCAGCAGTCGACAGTTCTCCTACGAGCAGTACTTC; CDR3 protein: CASSRQFSYEQYF
clone size: NA; V gene: TRBV19; J gene: TRBJ1-1; D gene: NA; CDR3 DNA: TGTGCCAGTAGTATCCCACGGGAAACTGAAGCTTTCTTT; CDR3 protein: CASSIPRETEAFF
clone size: NA; V gene: TRBV7-2; J gene: TRBJ1-5; D gene: NA; CDR3 DNA: TGTGCCAGCAGCCCCCCCGGGGGGGCTAATCAGCCCCAGCATTTT; CDR3 protein: CASSPPGGANQPQHF
clone size: NA; V gene: TRBV27; J gene: TRBJ2-1; D gene: NA; CDR3 DNA: TGTGCCAGCAACCCAGGGCAGTCCTACAATGAGCAGTTCTTC; CDR3 protein: CASNPGQSYNEQFF
clone size: NA; V gene: TRBV7-3; J gene: TRBJ2-2; D gene: NA; CDR3 DNA: TGTGCCAGCAGTTCTCCGGGCCGCGGGGAGCTGTTTTTT; CDR3 protein: CASSSPGRGELFF
clone size: NA; V gene: TRBV6-6; J gene: TRBJ2-7; D gene: NA; CDR3 DNA: TGTGCCAGCAGTTACCTCCGGGACCCTGGAGAGCAGTACTTC; CDR3 protein: CASSYLRDPGEQYF
clone size: NA; V gene: TRBV7-8; J gene: TRBJ2-1; D gene: TRBD1; CDR3 DNA: TGTGCCAGCAGCCCTTCCGGGACAGGCTACAATGAGCAGTTCTTC; CDR3 protein: CASSPSGTGYNEQFF
clone size: NA; V gene: TRBV7-9; J gene: TRBJ2-7; D gene: TRBD2; CDR3 DNA: TGTGCCAGCAGCTTAGGTGGGGAGCGGGAGTGGTACTTC; CDR3 protein: CASSLGGEREWYF
clone size: NA; V gene: TRBV4-3; J gene: TRBJ2-7; D gene: NA; CDR3 DNA: TGCGCCAGCAGCCAAGTTGTTAGCGCCACCTACGAGCAGTACTTC; CDR3 protein: CASSQVVSATYEQYF
clone size: NA; V gene: TRBV7-9; J gene: TRBJ2-7; D gene: NA; CDR3 DNA: TGTGCCAGCAGCTTAGGTCAGGACGTAAGCGAGCAGTACTTC; CDR3 protein: CASSLGQDVSEQYF
clone size: NA; V gene: TRBV4-2; J gene: TRBJ2-7; D gene: TRBD1; CDR3 DNA: TGTGCCAGCAGCCAAGGACAGGGTGCCTACGAGCAGTACTTC; CDR3 protein: CASSQGQGAYEQYF
clone size: once; V gene: TRBV15; J gene: TRBJ1-4; D gene: TRBD1; CDR3 DNA: TGTGCCACCAGGGGACAGAAAGCAACTAATGAAAAACTGTTTTTT; CDR3 protein: CATRGQKATNEKLFF
clone size: NA; V gene: TRBV6-1; J gene: TRBJ1-1; D gene: NA; CDR3 DNA: TGTGCCAGCACCACTACGGAGAACACTGAAGCTTTCTTT; CDR3 protein: CASTTTENTEAFF
clone size: NA; V gene: TRBV7-2; J gene: TRBJ2-6; D gene: NA; CDR3 DNA: TGTGCCAGCAGCTTAGGCTCTGGCAGAAGGGACTCTGGGGCCAACGTCCTGACTTTC; CDR3 protein: CASSLGSGRRDSGANVLTF
clone size: NA; V gene: TRBV25-1; J gene: TRBJ2-7; D gene: NA; CDR3 DNA: TGTGCCAGCAGTGGGCGACGGGAGTACTTC; CDR3 protein: CASSGRREYF
clone size: once; V gene: TRBV5-1; J gene: TRBJ2-1; D gene: TRBD2; CDR3 DNA: TGCGCCAGCAGCGCGGGGACTAGCGGCAATGAGCAGTTCTTC; CDR3 protein: CASSAGTSGNEQFF
clone size: few; V gene: TRBV19; J gene: TRBJ1-5; D gene: NA; CDR3 DNA: TGTGCCAGTAGTATAAGGGGGGGTCCGGATCAGCCCCAGCATTTT; CDR3 protein: CASSIRGGPDQPQHF
clone size: NA; V gene: TRBV5-4; J gene: TRBJ1-2; D gene: TRBD1; CDR3 DNA: TGTGCCAGCAGCTTGGGCGGACAGGCCAGAAACTATGGCTACACCTTC; CDR3 protein: CASSLGGQARNYGYTF
clone size: NA; V gene: TRBV4-1; J gene: TRBJ1-2; D gene: TRBD1; CDR3 DNA: TGCGCCAGCAGCCAAGACCCGGGACAGGGGCACGGCTACACCTTC; CDR3 protein: CASSQDPGQGHGYTF